One sample yielded the 9 T cell receptor beta chains listed below, sequenced in a study of blood T cells in healthy people across ages. A sample-barcoded 5' primer and a J-beta primer mix were used in a second PCR of about 6 to 11 cycles. TCRdb reanalysed the 5' RACE reads using MiXCR and keeps one entry per CDR3 protein. The sample has about 280,000 distinct CDR3 sequences, less than 30% seen once. Sequencing was carried out using blood. These receptors all come from a woman in her seventies in good health.

There are a few counts of this clonotype. The genes are TRBV25-1 and TRBJ1-5, with 11 nucleotides matching TRBD1. The V and J ends lost 5 bases and 7 bases, in that order; junction bases with no gene match: 10. This CDR3 spans 16 amino acids. Germline CDR1 reads MGHDK; CDR2 reads SYGVNS. The CDR3 DNA is TGTGCCAGCAGTAAGGGGGACAGGGGGAAAGGACAGCCCCAGCATTTT. This gives the protein CASSKGDRGKGQPQHF. The full variable domain, completed using reference TRBV25-1 and TRBJ1-5, is EADIYQTPRYLVIGTGKKITLECSQTMGHDKMYWYQQDPGMELHLIHYSYGVNSTEKGDLSSESTVSRIRTEHFPLTLESARPSHTSQYLCASSKGDRGKGQPQHFGDGTRLSIL.

The V and J genes are TRBV5-6 and TRBJ2-1, with 13 bases fitting TRBD2. This CDR3 spans 16 amino acids. V shed 4 bases and J 4 bases; nucleotides not matched to a gene: 5. Germline V lookup: CDR1 SGHDT, CDR2 YYEEEE. The CDR3 region has the DNA TGTGCCAGCAGCAAGGGACTAGCGGGGATATACAATGAGCAGTTCTTC. This sequence encodes CASSKGLAGIYNEQFF.

This clonotype showed up just once. V gene TRBV12-3 or TRBV12-4 combines with J gene TRBJ1-2; possible D gene TRBD1, 6 bases. The CDR3 has 15 residues. V shed 5 bases and J shed 4 bases, with 17 bases lying between them. For the CDR3, the DNA is TGTGCCAGCAGTCTGATACAGGGCAAGGTCTATGGCTACACCTTC. The encoded protein is CASSLIQGKVYGYTF.

This clonotype was seen a handful of times. This sequence joins TRBV3-1 and TRBJ1-5, with TRBD1 matching over 8 bases. The CDR3 is made up of 14 amino acids. Germline CDR1 and CDR2: LGHDT and YNNKEL (reference sequence). Trimming cost V 4 bases and J 7 bases; bases outside gene matches: 6. The CDR3 loop reads CASSRGTGGQPQHF. The CDR3 nucleotides read TGTGCCAGCAGCCGCGGGACAGGAGGACAGCCCCAGCATTTT. Full variable domain (rest looked up from reference TRBV3-1 and TRBJ1-5): DTAVSQTPKYLVTQMGNDKSIKCEQNLGHDTMYWYKQDSKKFLKIMFSYNNKELIINETVPNRFSPKSPDKAHLNLHINSLELGDSAVYFCASSRGTGGQPQHFGDGTRLSIL.

The V call is TRBV20-1, the J call TRBJ2-5, with D unresolved. The J call may not be correct, given that the DNA end is closer to TRBJ2-1. The CDR3 contains 15 residues. Germline V gene lookup returns CDR1 DFQATT and CDR2 SNEGSKA (reference sequence). CDR3 in amino acids: CSARGEVAAPSGQFF. The CDR3 DNA sequence: TGCAGTGCTAGAGGTGAGGTAGCTGCCCCTAGTGGGCAGTTCTTC.

The chain uses TRBV7-9 and TRBJ2-7; a weak D match, TRBD2 (5 bases). The CDR3 is 12 residues long. Germline V gives CDR1 SEHNR, CDR2 FQNEAQ (reference sequence). Deletions cut 5 bases from V and 3 bases from J, with 8 bases between. The CDR3 loop is CASSPRDYEQYF. The CDR3 region has the DNA TGTGCCAGCAGCCCTCGGGACTACGAGCAGTACTTC.

A few counts support this clonotype. The chain has TRBV28 and TRBJ2-3; no clear D. This CDR3 comprises 15 residues. Trimming left V 4 bases short and J 1 base short, with 12 bases between. Per the germline V gene, CDR1 is MDHEN and CDR2 is SYDVKM. The CDR3 nucleotides are TGTGCCAGCAGTTCCCCGTCCTCAGGCACAGATACGCAGTATTTT. This translates into CASSSPSSGTDTQYF.

This clonotype was recorded a few times. The chain employs TRBV7-3 and TRBJ2-1, with TRBD2 identical over 7 bases. The length of the CDR3 is 14 residues. Trimming cost V 4 bases and J 2 bases; bases outside gene matches: 2. The germline CDR1 and CDR2 sequences are SGHTA and FQGTGA. CDR3 sequence: CASSSGTTYNEQFF. In DNA, the CDR3 is TGTGCCAGCAGCTCCGGGACTACCTACAATGAGCAGTTCTTC.

This clonotype was seen a handful of times. The rearrangement links TRBV5-6 to TRBJ2-2; tentative D call: TRBD2 (5 bases). This CDR3 has 14 residues. CDR1 and CDR2 (germline): SGHDT, YYEEEE. V lost 4 bases and J lost 6, with 13 bases in between. The chain's CDR3 is CASSIEGLAGELFF. For the CDR3, the DNA is TGTGCCAGCAGCATTGAGGGTTTGGCCGGGGAGCTGTTTTTT.